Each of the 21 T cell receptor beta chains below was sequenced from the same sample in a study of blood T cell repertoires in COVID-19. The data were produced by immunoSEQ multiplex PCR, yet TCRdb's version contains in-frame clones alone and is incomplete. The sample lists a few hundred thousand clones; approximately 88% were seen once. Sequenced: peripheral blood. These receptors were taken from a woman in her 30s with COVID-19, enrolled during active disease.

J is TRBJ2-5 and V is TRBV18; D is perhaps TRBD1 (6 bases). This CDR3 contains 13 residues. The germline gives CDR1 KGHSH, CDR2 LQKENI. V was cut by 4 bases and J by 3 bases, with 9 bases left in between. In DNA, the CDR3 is TGTGCCAGCTCACTAAGGACAGAAGAGACCCAGTACTTC. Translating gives CASSLRTEETQYF.

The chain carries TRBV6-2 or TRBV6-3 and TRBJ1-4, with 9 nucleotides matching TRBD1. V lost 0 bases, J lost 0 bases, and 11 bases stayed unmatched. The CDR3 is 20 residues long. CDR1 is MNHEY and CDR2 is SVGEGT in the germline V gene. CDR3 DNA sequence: TGTGCCAGCAGTTACTCTGCCCGGGACAGGGCTTGGGCAACTAATGAAAAACTGTTTTTT. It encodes CASSYSARDRAWATNEKLFF.

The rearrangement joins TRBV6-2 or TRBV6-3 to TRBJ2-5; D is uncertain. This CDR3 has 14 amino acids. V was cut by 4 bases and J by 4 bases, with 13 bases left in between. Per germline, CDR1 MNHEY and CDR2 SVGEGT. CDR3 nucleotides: TGTGCCAGCAGTTGGCCAGATAGGAGAGAGACCCAGTACTTC. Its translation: CASSWPDRRETQYF.

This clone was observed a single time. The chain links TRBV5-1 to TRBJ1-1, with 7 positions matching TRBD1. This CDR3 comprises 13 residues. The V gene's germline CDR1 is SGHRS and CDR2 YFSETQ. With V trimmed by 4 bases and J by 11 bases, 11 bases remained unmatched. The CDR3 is CASSPDLTGDAFF. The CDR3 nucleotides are TGCGCCAGCAGCCCCGATCTAACAGGGGATGCTTTCTTT. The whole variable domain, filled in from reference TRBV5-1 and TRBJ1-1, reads KAGVTQTPRYLIKTRGQQVTLSCSPISGHRSVSWYQQTPGQGLQFLFEYFSETQRNKGNFPGRFSGRQFSNSRSEMNVSTLELGDSALYLCASSPDLTGDAFFGQGTRLTVV.

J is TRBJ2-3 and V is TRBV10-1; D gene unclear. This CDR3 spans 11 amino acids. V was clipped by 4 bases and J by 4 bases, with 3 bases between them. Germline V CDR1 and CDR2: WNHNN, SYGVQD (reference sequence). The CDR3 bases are TGCGCCAGCAGTGCCTCAGATACGCAGTATTTT. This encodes CASSASDTQYF.

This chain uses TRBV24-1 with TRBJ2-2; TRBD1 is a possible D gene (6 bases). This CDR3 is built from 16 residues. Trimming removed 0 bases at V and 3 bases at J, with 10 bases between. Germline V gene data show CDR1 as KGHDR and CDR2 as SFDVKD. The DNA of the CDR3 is TGTGCCACCAGTGATTTGCAAACAGGGTACACCGGGGAGCTGTTTTTT. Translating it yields CATSDLQTGYTGELFF.

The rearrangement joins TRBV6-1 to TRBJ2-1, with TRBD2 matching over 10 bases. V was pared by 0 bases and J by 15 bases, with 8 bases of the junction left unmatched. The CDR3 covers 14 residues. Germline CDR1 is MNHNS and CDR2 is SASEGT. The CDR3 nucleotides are TGTGCCAGCAGTGAAGCCACTAGCGGGGACCGCGGGTTCTTC. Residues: CASSEATSGDRGFF.

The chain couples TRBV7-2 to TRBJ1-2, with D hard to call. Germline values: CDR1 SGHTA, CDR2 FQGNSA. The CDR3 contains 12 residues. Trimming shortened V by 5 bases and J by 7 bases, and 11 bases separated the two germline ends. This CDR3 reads CASSQRFFGYTF. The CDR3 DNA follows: TGTGCCAGCAGCCAGAGGTTTTTTGGCTACACCTTC.

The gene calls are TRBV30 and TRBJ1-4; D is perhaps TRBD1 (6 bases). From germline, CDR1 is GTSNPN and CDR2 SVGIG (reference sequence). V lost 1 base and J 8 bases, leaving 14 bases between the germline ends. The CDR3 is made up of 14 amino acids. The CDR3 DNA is TGTGCCTGGAGTGATCACAGGGTATGGGAAAAACTGTTTTTT. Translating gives CAWSDHRVWEKLFF.

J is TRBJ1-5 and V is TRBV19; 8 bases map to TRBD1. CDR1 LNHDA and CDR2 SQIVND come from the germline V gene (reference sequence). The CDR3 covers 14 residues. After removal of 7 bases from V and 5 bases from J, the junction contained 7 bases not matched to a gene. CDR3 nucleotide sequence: TGTGCCAGTAAACGGACAGGGCCTCATCAGCCCCAGCATTTT. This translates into CASKRTGPHQPQHF.

For the CDR3, the DNA is TGTGCCAGCCTTACTTGGGGGCTGGGCACTGAAGCTTTCTTT. The encoded protein is CASLTWGLGTEAFF. This sequence joins TRBV2 and TRBJ1-1, with D perhaps matching TRBD1 (6 bases). There are 14 residues in the CDR3. Germline CDR1 is SNHLY and CDR2 is FYNNEI. With 8 bases removed from V and 4 bases from J, the gap between germline ends came to 17 bases.

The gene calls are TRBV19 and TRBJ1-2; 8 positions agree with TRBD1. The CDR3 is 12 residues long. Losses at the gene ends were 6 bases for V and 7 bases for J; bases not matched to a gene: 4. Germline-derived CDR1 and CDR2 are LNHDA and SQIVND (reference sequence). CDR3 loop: CASRTGVAGYTF. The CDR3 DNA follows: TGTGCCAGTAGGACAGGGGTTGCTGGCTACACCTTC.

This CDR3 reads CASSQDMGRVQPQHF. The CDR3 DNA is TGCGCCAGCAGCCAAGATATGGGCAGGGTACAGCCCCAGCATTTT. This sequence joins TRBV4-3 and TRBJ1-5; tentatively, D is TRBD1 (5 bases). In germline, CDR1 is LGHNA, CDR2 YSLEER. Trimming cost V 0 bases and J 7 bases, with 13 bases left between them. The CDR3 contains 15 residues.

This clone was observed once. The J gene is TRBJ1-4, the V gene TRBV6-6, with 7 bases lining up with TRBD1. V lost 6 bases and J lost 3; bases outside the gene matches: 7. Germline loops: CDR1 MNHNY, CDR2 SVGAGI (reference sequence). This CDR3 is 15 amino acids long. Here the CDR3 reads CASRTGTASNEKLFF. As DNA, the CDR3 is TGTGCCAGCAGAACCGGGACAGCCTCTAATGAAAAACTGTTTTTT.

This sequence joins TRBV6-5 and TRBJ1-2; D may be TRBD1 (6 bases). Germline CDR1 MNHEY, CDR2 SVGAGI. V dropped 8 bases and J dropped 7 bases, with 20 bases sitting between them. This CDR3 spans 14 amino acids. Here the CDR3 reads CASLHQGGGGGYTF. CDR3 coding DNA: TGTGCCAGCTTACATCAGGGAGGGGGGGGTGGCTACACCTTC.

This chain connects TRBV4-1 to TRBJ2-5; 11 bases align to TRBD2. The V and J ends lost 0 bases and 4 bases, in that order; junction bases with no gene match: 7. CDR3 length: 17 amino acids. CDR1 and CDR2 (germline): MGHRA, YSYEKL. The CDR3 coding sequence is TGCGCCAGCAGCCAAGAGGGGCTAGCGGGAGGTGGAGAGACCCAGTACTTC. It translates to CASSQEGLAGGGETQYF.

CDR3 in amino acids: CASSLQDRAEQYV. DNA for the CDR3: TGTGCCAGCAGCCTCCAGGACAGGGCCGAGCAGTACGTC. V and J are TRBV7-2 and TRBJ2-7, with TRBD1 matching 8 bases. With V trimmed by 5 bases and J by 6 bases, 6 bases remained unmatched. CDR1 and CDR2 (germline): SGHTA, FQGNSA. The CDR3 is 13 amino acids.

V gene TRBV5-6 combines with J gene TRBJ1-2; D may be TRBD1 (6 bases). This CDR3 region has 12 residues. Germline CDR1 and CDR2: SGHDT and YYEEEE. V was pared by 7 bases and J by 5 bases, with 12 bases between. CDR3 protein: CASAEGEYGYTF. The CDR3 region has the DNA TGTGCCAGCGCCGAGGGGGAATATGGCTACACCTTC.

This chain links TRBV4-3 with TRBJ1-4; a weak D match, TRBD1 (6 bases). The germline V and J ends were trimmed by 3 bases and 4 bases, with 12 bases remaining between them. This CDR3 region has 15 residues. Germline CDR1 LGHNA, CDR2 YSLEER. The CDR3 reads CASSQSTGSNEKLFF. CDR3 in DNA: TGCGCCAGCAGCCAGAGTACAGGGAGTAATGAAAAACTGTTTTTT.

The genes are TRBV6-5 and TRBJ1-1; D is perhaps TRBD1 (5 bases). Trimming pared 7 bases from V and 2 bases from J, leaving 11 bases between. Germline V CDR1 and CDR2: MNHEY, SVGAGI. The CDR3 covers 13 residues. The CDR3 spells CASTGVVNTEAFF. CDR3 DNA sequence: TGTGCCAGCACGGGGGTGGTAAACACTGAAGCTTTCTTT.

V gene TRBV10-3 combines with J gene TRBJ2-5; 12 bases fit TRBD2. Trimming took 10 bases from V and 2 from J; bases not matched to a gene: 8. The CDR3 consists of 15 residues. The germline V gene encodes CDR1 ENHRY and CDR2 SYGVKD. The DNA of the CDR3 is TGTGCCAGCCGACTAGCGGGAGATGATCAAGAGACCCAGTACTTC. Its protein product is CASRLAGDDQETQYF.